This paragraph covers one T cell receptor (beta chain) sequence. Unmatched junction bases numbered 11, after V lost 0 bases and J lost 3 bases. Per the germline V gene, CDR1 is MGHDK and CDR2 is SYGVNS. This CDR3 comprises 17 residues. These data belong to a study of shared T cell receptors in the human thymus. Sequenced by immunoSEQ multiplex PCR; TCRdb stores in-frame clones only, minus some. There are some 700,000 clones in the sample; approximately 85% occur only once, and 0.0095% to 0.011% lies in the top ten. The sample was also reused in another study, on human thymus T cells. From that paper: Thymic samples were excised during corrective heart operations.

Sequenced material: thymocytes. This sequence joins TRBV25-1 and TRBJ2-7, with TRBD2 matching 7 bases. This TCR came from a girl in the first two years of life with a congenital heart defect. CDR3 loop: CASSEYPLSSSGYEQYF. The DNA of the CDR3 is TGTGCCAGCAGTGAATACCCCCTCAGTTCTAGCGGCTACGAGCAGTACTTC.